This T cell receptor beta chain was retrieved from a study of T cell changes during pregnancy in multiple sclerosis (dated by TCRdb to the late 2010s). For the wider study: In women with multiple sclerosis, the researchers looked at how the T cell repertoire shifted as pregnancy progressed.

This clone was detected only once. It lacks a known antigen. No quality values exist for individual bases; no much larger clone is one base distant. The junction shows trimming of 2 bases on V and 1 base on J, plus 5 bases between the germline ends. The CDR3 starts with the cysteine, ends with the phenylalanine, and has 13 residues. The read is trimmed to its CDR3 DNA, 39 bases read in frame from base 1. Via the germline V gene, CDR1 is MDHEN and CDR2 SYDVKM. The method was the immunoSEQ multiplex PCR assay. TCRdb took this table from immuneACCESS and kept in-frame rearrangements with V and J called. Such tables lack part of the clones; where checked against another copy, unresolved V genes explain under half of the gap, and the rest is unexplained. The sample table records tens of thousands of clones; 93% of these occur just once. The ten most abundant clones make up around 2% of the sample.

This specimen was peripheral blood, taken in the second trimester of pregnancy. This receptor was identified in a female donor with multiple sclerosis, enrolled in a pregnancy study. Rearrangement joined TRBV28 to TRBJ1-1, with an unclear D gene assignment. The CDR3: CASSLKRNTEAFF. The DNA is as follows: TGTGCCAGCAGTTTAAAGAGGAACACTGAAGCTTTCTTT.